Listed below are T cell receptor beta chains from one sample, sequenced in a study of cytomegalovirus exposure and HLA in healthy donors. TCRdb's copy holds only in-frame clones and misses some; the assay was immunoSEQ multiplex PCR. This table has over 120,000 clones, about 80% appearing once. The sample was PBMCs. The receptor source for this set is a woman aged 55-69 years in good health and CMV-seropositive. CDR3s include the opening cysteine and the closing phenylalanine or tryptophan. Fields, in order: CDR3 length, D gene, clone size, V gene, J gene, CDR3 DNA, CDR3 protein. D genes are given only for firm matches. Where a row states a size, it is once, few, many or the class of an expanded clone; other rows omit it.

14	-	-	TRBV29-1	TRBJ1-2	TGCAGCGTTGAAGATGGGGGGGGAGTGCCTGGCTACACCTTC	CSVEDGGGVPGYTF
16	TRBD1	-	TRBV30	TRBJ2-1	TGTGCCTGGACTCCCGCCCGACAGGGGTCCTACAATGAGCAGTTCTTC	CAWTPARQGSYNEQFF
14	-	-	TRBV7-3	TRBJ2-2	TGTGCCAGCAGCTTACGGCCCCTAGACGGGGAGCTGTTTTTT	CASSLRPLDGELFF
13	-	-	TRBV6-5	TRBJ1-1	TGTGCCAGCAGTTACGACCAGGGGACTGAAGCTTTCTTT	CASSYDQGTEAFF
13	-	-	TRBV25-1	TRBJ2-1	TGTGCCAGCAGCCACCGGTTAACCAATGAGCAGTTCTTC	CASSHRLTNEQFF
16	-	-	TRBV18	TRBJ2-3	TGTGCCAGCTCCTCAATCCGAGCGGGTAGCACAGATACGCAGTATTTT	CASSSIRAGSTDTQYF
12	-	-	TRBV11-2	TRBJ1-1	TGTGCCAGCACCTCATCGGTACCTGAAGCTTTCTTT	CASTSSVPEAFF
13	TRBD2	-	TRBV11-3	TRBJ2-5	TGTGCCAGCAGCCGGACTAGTTTGGAGACCCAGTACTTC	CASSRTSLETQYF
14	-	few	TRBV28	TRBJ1-2	TGTGCCAGCAGTTTAAGCGGGGACAACTATGGCTACACCTTC	CASSLSGDNYGYTF
13	-	-	TRBV19	TRBJ1-4	TGTGCCAGTAGTACAGGGACTAATGAAAAACTGTTTTTT	CASSTGTNEKLFF
14	-	-	TRBV19	TRBJ2-7	TGTGCCAGTAGTATACAGGGTGGCGGCTACGAGCAGTACTTC	CASSIQGGGYEQYF
11	-	-	TRBV20-1	TRBJ2-7	TGCAGTGCTAGCCAACAACACGAGCAGTACTTC	CSASQQHEQYF
12	-	-	TRBV6-1	TRBJ2-7	TGTGCCAGCAGTGAAGCGGGCCCCCGGCAGTACTTC	CASSEAGPRQYF
15	-	-	TRBV2	TRBJ2-3	TGTGCCAGCAGTGAGGGGAGCGGAACCGCAGATACGCAGTATTTT	CASSEGSGTADTQYF
16	-	-	TRBV11-2	TRBJ2-2	TGTGCCAGCAGCCCTATATACGGGGTCGGCACCGGGGAGCTGTTTTTT	CASSPIYGVGTGELFF
20	-	-	TRBV9	TRBJ2-2	TGTGCCAGCAGCCCGAATCTGCGTGGGTCTAGTCGAACGAACACCGGGGAGCTGTTTTTT	CASSPNLRGSSRTNTGELFF
15	-	-	TRBV9	TRBJ2-5	TGTGCCAGCAGCCCCCTGGACAGTAACCCAGAGACCCAGTACTTC	CASSPLDSNPETQYF
13	-	-	TRBV6-1	TRBJ2-7	TGTGCCAGCAGTGAAACCAGGGACTACGAGCAGTACTTC	CASSETRDYEQYF
15	-	-	TRBV4-1	TRBJ2-7	TGCGCCAGCAGCCAAGGGCCCAGCACCCAGGACGAGCAGTACTTC	CASSQGPSTQDEQYF
15	-	-	TRBV11-2	TRBJ2-7	TGTGCCAGCAGCCCGCGGACTCAAATTCCCTACGAGCAGTACTTC	CASSPRTQIPYEQYF
14	-	-	TRBV7-2	TRBJ1-3	TGTGCCAGCAGCCCCACCCCGGGAGGAAACACCATATATTTT	CASSPTPGGNTIYF
14	TRBD1	-	TRBV5-1	TRBJ1-3	TGCGCTAGACAGCCTACAGGGGCTGAAAACACCATATATTTT	CARQPTGAENTIYF
14	-	-	TRBV5-6	TRBJ2-1	TGTGCCAGCAGCACAGGGGGGGCGGGCAATGAGCAGTTCTTC	CASSTGGAGNEQFF